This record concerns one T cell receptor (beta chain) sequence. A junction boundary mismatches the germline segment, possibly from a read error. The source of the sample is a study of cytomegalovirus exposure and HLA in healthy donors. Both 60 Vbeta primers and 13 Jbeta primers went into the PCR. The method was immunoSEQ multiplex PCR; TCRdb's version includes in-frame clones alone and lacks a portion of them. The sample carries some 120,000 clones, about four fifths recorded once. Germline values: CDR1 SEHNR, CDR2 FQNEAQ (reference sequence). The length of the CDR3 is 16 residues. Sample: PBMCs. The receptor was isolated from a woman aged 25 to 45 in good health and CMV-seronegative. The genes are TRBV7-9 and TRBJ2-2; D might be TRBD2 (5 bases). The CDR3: CSSSIRTSSSTGELFF. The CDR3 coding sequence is TGTTCCAGCAGCATCCGGACTTCGTCGTCCACCGGGGAGCTGTTTTTT.